This TCR beta chain was obtained from a study of neurological immune-mediated disorders. Findings of the study overall: Among expanded clones, no CDR3 amino acid sequences were shared across subjects, a pattern suggesting private repertoires in all groups. The highest TCR clonal expansion occurred in HTLV-1-associated myelopathy; multiple sclerosis fell below healthy controls.

Comment on this clonotype: As yet, its antigen is unknown.

With 10-nucleotide random UMIs included, cDNA was synthesized by 5'RACE. MiXCR, run by TCRdb on the 5' RACE reads, gives a single entry per CDR3 protein. The data contain 75,000 to 95,000 distinct CDR3 sequences, about a sixth of them seen just once; the ten biggest clones take up about 16%. The unsorted libraries originated from 2 million PBMCs that had been stored at -80 C. Germline assignment: CDR1 MNHEY and CDR2 SVGEGT. This CDR3 has 15 residues. V lost 3 bases to trimming and J lost 0 bases, with 12 bases between them. Sequenced input: PBMCs. The chain recombines TRBV6-2 or TRBV6-3 with TRBJ2-7; possible D gene TRBD1, 5 bases. The sequence was obtained from a woman aged 35 to 49 in good health. CDR3 loop: CASSYGAESSYEQYF. The CDR3 DNA sequence: TGTGCCAGCAGTTATGGGGCAGAGAGCTCCTACGAGCAGTACTTC.